The clone carrying this T cell receptor beta chain was recorded at least ten times. Its antigen is still unknown. These data belong to a study of neurological immune-mediated disorders. Overall study findings and caveats: Multiple sclerosis, the disease with the least TCR clonal expansion, fell below healthy controls, whereas HTLV-1-associated myelopathy showed the most. Across subjects, no CDR3 amino acid sequence appeared in expanded clones of more than one subject, a finding that suggested private repertoires in all groups.

The authors produced cDNA by 5'RACE using 10-nucleotide random UMIs. TCRdb re-called the 5' RACE reads with MiXCR, one entry per CDR3 protein. The sample records 50,000 to 55,000 distinct CDR3 sequences, about a tenth being singletons. Unsorted libraries were derived from 2 million PBMCs stored at -80 C. Germline trimming cut 4 bases from V and 2 bases from J; bases unmatched to any gene: 8. Germline V CDR1 and CDR2: SGHAT, FQDESV (reference sequence). This CDR3 comprises 15 residues. Material for sequencing was PBMCs. The source is a man between 65 and 85 years old with HTLV-1-associated myelopathy (HAM/TSP). V gene TRBV11-1 combines with J gene TRBJ2-7, with TRBD2 matching over 7 bases. CDR3 sequence (DNA): TGTGCCAGCAGCTGGAGCGGGACCCTTACCTACGAGCAGTACTTC. This codes for CASSWSGTLTYEQYF.